Given below is one TCR beta chain in context. The sample belongs to a study of T cell responses to AZD1222 COVID-19 vaccine. The repertoire was sequenced with immunoSEQ multiplex PCR; TCRdb's copy has only in-frame clones and lacks some. The repertoire includes around 150,000 clones, 90% to 95% of them detected once, and approximately 4.6% sits in the top ten. J was trimmed by 2 bases and V by 3 bases; bases with no gene match: 3. CDR3 length equals 15 residues. Germline CDR1 is SEHNR and CDR2 is FQNEAQ (reference sequence). This TCR derives from an adult who received the AZD1222 COVID-19 vaccine. Material: peripheral blood, obtained 28 days after the second AZD1222 dose. V gene TRBV7-9 combines with J gene TRBJ1-4; 7 nucleotides align to TRBD1. This CDR3 is CASSFVGQTNEKLFF. CDR3 bases: TGTGCCAGCAGCTTCGTGGGACAGACTAATGAAAAACTGTTTTTT.